A single TCR beta chain is shown here with its context. The antigen remains unidentified. CD45RA-negative memory and CD45RA+ naive subsets were split from the CD4+ cells. The sample is drawn from a study of shared clonotypes between healthy human individuals. As for the study in general: The people who gave samples were a couple of women and a few men aged 18 to 49. Researchers assigned three CD4 naive, three CD4 memory, two CD8 naive and one CD8 memory plate to each donor.

CDR1 and CDR2 from the germline V gene are SGHRS and YFSETQ. The length of the CDR3 is 14 residues. V was cut by 3 bases and J by 2 bases, with 9 bases left in between. Study-level results: Researchers sampled blood only, noting tissue repertoires likely differ.

Repertoires were generated with immunoSEQ multiplex PCR, while TCRdb's copy carries only in-frame clones and drops some. The sample includes roughly 2.5 million clones, over 85% of them seen just once. The chain has TRBV5-1 and TRBJ2-1; tentatively, D is TRBD2 (5 bases). This sequence originates from a man aged 18-30 years in good health. The specimen sequenced was naive CD4+ T cells sorted from blood. Subset here: CD45RA+ positively selected. The CDR3 sequence is CASSSAGAYNEQFF. CDR3 sequence (DNA): TGCGCCAGCAGCTCCGCGGGCGCCTACAATGAGCAGTTCTTC. The full variable domain, completed using reference TRBV5-1 and TRBJ2-1, is KAGVTQTPRYLIKTRGQQVTLSCSPISGHRSVSWYQQTPGQGLQFLFEYFSETQRNKGNFPGRFSGRQFSNSRSEMNVSTLELGDSALYLCASSSAGAYNEQFFGPGTRLTVL.